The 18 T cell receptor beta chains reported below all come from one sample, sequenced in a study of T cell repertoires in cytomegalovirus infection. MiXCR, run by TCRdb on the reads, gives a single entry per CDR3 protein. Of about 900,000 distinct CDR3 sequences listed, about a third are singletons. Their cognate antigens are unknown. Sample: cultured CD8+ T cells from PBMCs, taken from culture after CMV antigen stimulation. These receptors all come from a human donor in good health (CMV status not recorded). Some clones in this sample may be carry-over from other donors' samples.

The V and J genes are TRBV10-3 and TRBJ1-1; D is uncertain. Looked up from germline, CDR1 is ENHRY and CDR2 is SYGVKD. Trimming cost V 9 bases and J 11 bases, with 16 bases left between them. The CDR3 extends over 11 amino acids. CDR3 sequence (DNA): TGTGCCATACGTGACGGCCTGGGGGCTTTCTTT. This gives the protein CAIRDGLGAFF.

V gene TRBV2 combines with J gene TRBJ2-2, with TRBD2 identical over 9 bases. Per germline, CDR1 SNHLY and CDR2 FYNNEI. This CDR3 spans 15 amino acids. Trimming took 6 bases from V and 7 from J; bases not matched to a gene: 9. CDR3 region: CASSDERGANGELFF. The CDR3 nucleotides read TGTGCCAGCAGCGACGAGCGGGGGGCCAACGGGGAGCTGTTTTTT.

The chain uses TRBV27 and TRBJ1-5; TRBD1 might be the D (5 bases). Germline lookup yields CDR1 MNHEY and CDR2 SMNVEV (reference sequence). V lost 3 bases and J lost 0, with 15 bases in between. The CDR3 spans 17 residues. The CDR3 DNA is TGTGCCAGCAGTTTCGGGGCGGTAGGGTATAGCAATCAGCCCCAGCATTTT. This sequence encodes CASSFGAVGYSNQPQHF.

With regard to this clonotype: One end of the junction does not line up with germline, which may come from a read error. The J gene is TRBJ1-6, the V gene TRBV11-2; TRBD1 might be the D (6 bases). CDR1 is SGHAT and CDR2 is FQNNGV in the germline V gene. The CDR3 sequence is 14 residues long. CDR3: CASSPGTINSPLHF. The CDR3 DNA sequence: TGCGCCAGCAGTCCCGGGACAATTAATTCACCCCTCCACTTT. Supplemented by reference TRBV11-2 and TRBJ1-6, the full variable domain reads EAGVAQSPRYKIIEKRQSVAFWCNPISGHATLYWYQQILGQGPKLLIQFQNNGVVDDSQLPKDRFSAERLKGVDSTLKIQPAKLEDSAVYLCASSPGTINSPLHFGNGTRLTVT.

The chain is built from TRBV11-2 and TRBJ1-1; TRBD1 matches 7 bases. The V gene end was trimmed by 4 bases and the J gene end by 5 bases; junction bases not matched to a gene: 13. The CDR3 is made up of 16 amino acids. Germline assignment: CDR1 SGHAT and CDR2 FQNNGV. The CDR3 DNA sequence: TGTGCCAGCAGCTATTGGCCGCAGGGGGGATGGACTGAAGCTTTCTTT. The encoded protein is CASSYWPQGGWTEAFF.

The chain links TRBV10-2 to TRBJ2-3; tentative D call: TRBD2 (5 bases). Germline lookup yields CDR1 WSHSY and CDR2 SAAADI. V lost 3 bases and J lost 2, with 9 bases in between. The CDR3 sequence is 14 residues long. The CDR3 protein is CASSDLAVTDTQYF. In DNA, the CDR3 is TGCGCCAGCAGTGACCTAGCCGTCACAGATACGCAGTATTTT.

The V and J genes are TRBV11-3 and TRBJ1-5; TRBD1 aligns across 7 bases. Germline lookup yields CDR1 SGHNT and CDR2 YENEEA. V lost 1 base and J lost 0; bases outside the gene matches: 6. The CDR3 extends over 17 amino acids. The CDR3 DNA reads TGTGCCAGCAGCTTAGTCGACAGGGTAGGTAGCAATCAGCCCCAGCATTTT. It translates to CASSLVDRVGSNQPQHF.

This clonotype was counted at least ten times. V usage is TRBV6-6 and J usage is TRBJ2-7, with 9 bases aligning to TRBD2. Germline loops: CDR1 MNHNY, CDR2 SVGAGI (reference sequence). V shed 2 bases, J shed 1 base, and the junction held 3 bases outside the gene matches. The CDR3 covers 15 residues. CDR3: CASSYGRGGSYEQYF. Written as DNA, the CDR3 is TGTGCCAGCAGTTACGGGCGGGGGGGTTCCTACGAGCAGTACTTC.

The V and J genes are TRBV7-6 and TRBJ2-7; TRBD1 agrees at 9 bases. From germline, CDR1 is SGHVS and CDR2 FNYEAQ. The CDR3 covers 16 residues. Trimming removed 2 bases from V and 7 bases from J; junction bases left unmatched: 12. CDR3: CASSLFAGTGGREQYF. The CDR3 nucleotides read TGTGCCAGCAGCTTATTCGCGGGTACAGGGGGCCGGGAGCAGTACTTC.

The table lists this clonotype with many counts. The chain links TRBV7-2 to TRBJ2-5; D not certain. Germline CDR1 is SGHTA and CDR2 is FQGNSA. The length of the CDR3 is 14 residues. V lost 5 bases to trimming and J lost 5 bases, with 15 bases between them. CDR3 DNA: TGTGCCAGCAGCCCCGTCTCGCTGCTGGAGACCCAGTACTTC. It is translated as CASSPVSLLETQYF.

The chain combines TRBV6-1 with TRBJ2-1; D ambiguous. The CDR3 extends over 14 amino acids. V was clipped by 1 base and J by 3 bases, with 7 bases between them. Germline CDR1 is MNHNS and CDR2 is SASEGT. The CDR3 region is CASSEGYYYNEQFF. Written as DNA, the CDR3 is TGTGCCAGCAGTGAAGGATATTACTACAATGAGCAGTTCTTC.

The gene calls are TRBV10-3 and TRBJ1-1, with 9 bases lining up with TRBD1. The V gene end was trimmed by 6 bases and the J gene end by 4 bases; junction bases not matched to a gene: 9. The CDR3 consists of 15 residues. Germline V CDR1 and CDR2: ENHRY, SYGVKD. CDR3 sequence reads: CAIRPGTGSGTEAFF. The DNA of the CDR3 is TGTGCCATCAGGCCCGGGACAGGGAGTGGCACTGAAGCTTTCTTT.

The CDR3 spells CASSPGLAGGGYEQFF. The CDR3 bases are TGTGCCAGCAGTCCGGGACTAGCGGGGGGGGGGTATGAGCAGTTCTTC. The J gene is TRBJ2-1, the V gene TRBV27, with 16 nucleotides matching TRBD2. V lost 5 bases, J lost 8 bases, and 6 bases stayed unmatched. The length of the CDR3 is 16 residues. In germline, CDR1 is MNHEY, CDR2 SMNVEV (reference sequence).

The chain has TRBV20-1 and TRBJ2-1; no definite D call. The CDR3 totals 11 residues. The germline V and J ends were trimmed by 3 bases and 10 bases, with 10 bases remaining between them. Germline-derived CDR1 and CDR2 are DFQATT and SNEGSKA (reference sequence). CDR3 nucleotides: TGCAGTGCTAGCCATCCGGTGGAGCAGTTCTTC. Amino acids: CSASHPVEQFF.

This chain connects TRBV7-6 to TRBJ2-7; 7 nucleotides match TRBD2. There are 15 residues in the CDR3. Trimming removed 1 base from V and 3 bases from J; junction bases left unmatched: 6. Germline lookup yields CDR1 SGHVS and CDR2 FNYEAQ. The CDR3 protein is CASSLERGPHYEQYF. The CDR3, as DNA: TGTGCCAGCAGCTTAGAGCGGGGCCCCCACTACGAGCAGTACTTC.

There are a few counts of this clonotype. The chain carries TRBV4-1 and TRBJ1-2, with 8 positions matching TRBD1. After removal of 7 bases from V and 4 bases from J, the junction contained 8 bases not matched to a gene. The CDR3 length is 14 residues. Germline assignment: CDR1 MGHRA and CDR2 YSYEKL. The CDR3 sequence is CASTGTGNSYGYTF. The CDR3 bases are TGCGCCAGCACCGGGACAGGAAATTCCTATGGCTACACCTTC.

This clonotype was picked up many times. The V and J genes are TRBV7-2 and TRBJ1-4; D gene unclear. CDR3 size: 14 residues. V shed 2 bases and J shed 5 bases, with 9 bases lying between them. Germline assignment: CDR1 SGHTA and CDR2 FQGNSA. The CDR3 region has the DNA TGTGCCAGCAGCTTAAACAGATTAAATGAAAAACTGTTTTTT. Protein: CASSLNRLNEKLFF.

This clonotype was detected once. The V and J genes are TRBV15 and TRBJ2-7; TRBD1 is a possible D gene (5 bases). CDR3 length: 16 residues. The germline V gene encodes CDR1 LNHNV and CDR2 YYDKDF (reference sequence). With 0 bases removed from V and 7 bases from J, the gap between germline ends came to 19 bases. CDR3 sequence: CATSREWQGTSGEQYF. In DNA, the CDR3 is TGTGCCACCAGCAGAGAGTGGCAGGGAACCTCAGGGGAGCAGTACTTC.